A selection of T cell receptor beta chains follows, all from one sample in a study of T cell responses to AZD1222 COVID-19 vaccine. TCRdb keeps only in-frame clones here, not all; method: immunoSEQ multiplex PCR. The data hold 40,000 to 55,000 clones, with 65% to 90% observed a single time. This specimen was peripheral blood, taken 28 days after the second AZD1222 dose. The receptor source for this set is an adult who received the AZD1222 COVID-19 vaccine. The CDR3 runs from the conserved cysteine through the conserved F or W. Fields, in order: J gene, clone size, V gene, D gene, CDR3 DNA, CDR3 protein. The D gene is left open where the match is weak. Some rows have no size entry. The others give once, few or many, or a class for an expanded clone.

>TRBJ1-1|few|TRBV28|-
TGTGCCAGCAGTTTAATGAACACTGAAGCTTTCTTT
CASSLMNTEAFF
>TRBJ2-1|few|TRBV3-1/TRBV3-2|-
TGTGCCAGCAGCCTTAGCGGAACTAATGAGCAGTTCTTC
CASSLSGTNEQFF
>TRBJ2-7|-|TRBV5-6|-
TGTGCCAGCAGCTTGGAGGCAGCTATCTACGAGCAGTACTTC
CASSLEAAIYEQYF
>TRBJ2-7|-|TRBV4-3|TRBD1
TGCGCCAGCAGCCAAGAAGGTCAGGGGGCATACGAGCAGTACTTC
CASSQEGQGAYEQYF
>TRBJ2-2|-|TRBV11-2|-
TGTGCCAGCAACAGTCCTTGGACAGCTACCTCGAACACCGGGGAGCTGTTTTTT
CASNSPWTATSNTGELFF
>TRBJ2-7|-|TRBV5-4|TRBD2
TGTGCCAGAACTAGCGTTGGATGCGAGCAGTACTTC
CARTSVGCEQYF
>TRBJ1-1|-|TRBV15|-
TGTGCCACCAGCAGGACACCGAACACTGAAGCTTTCTTT
CATSRTPNTEAFF
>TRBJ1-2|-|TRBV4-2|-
TGTGCCAGCAGCCAAGTAGCGGGGACGAACTATGGCTACACCTTC
CASSQVAGTNYGYTF
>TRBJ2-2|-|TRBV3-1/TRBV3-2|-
TGTGCCAGCAGCCAATATCTGTCCGGGGAGCTGTTTTTT
CASSQYLSGELFF
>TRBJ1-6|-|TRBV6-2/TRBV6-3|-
TGTGCCAGCAGTTACTTTCGAGTTCGGGATTCACCCCTCCACTTT
CASSYFRVRDSPLHF
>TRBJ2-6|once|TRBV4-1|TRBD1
TGCGCCAGCAGCCAAGACCCGGACAGGGGAGTTGGGGCCAACGTCCTGACTTTC
CASSQDPDRGVGANVLTF
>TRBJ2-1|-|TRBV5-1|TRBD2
TGCGCCAGCAGCTCGGTCGCGACTAGCGGGAGGTTGTTGCAGTTCTTC
CASSSVATSGRLLQFF
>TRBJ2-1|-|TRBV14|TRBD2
TGTGCCAGCAGCCCTACTAGCGGGAGCCCCTACAATGAGCAGTTCTTC
CASSPTSGSPYNEQFF
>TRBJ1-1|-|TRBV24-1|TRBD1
TGTGCCACCAGTGGAGGGACAGGGGGCACTGAAGCTTTCTTT
CATSGGTGGTEAFF
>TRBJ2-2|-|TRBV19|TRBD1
TGTGCCAGCAGACAGGGTGCAGGGGAGCTGTTTTTT
CASRQGAGELFF
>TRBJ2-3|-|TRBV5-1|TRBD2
TGCGCCAGCAGCGTCGGACTAGCGGGAGTTTCTGATACGCAGTATTTT
CASSVGLAGVSDTQYF
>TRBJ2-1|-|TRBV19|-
TGTGCCACCCGCGGCCGGGACCAGTACAATGAGCAGTTCTTC
CATRGRDQYNEQFF
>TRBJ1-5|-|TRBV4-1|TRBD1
TGCGCCAGCAGCCAAATCCCTGGACAGGGAAGGACCTATAGCAATCAGCCCCAGCATTTT
CASSQIPGQGRTYSNQPQHF
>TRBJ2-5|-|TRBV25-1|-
TGTGCCAGCAGTACAAAAAACTGGCAAGAGACCCAGTACTTC
CASSTKNWQETQYF
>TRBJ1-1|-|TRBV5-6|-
TGTGCCAGCACCAAAAACCAACTCACTGAAGCTTTCTTT
CASTKNQLTEAFF
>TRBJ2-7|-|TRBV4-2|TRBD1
TGTGCCAGCAGCCAAGGGATGAGACAGGGGGTCTACGAGCAGTACTTC
CASSQGMRQGVYEQYF
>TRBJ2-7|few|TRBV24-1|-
TGTGCCACCAGTGATTCCCCCGGGACATCCGGATACGAGCAGTACTTC
CATSDSPGTSGYEQYF
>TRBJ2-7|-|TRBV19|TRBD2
TGTGCCAGTAAACCGGGACTAGCGGGAGTCGAGCAGTACTTC
CASKPGLAGVEQYF
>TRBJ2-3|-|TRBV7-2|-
TGTGCCAGCAGCTTCGTTCCGGGTTTCCCAGGGGGCACAGATACGCAGTATTTT
CASSFVPGFPGGTDTQYF
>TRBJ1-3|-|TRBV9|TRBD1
TGTGCCAGCAGCGGGCAGGGGGCTGGAGGGGGAAACACCATATATTTT
CASSGQGAGGGNTIYF
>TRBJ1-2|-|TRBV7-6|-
TGTGCCAGCAGCCCATTGTCAGGTGATGTTGTTAGCTACACCTTC
CASSPLSGDVVSYTF
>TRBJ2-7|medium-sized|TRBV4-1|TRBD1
TGCGCCAGCAGCCACCAGACAGGGGGCACGGACGAGCAGTACTTC
CASSHQTGGTDEQYF
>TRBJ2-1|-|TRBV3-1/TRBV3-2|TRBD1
TGTGCCAGCAGCCAGGACAGGGACACGTACAATGAGCAGTTCTTC
CASSQDRDTYNEQFF
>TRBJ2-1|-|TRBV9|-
TGTGCCAGCAGCGTAGGGCAGACCCACTACAATGAGCAGTTCTTC
CASSVGQTHYNEQFF
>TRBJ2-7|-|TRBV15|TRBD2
TGTGCCACCAGCAGGCAACTAGCGGGAGGGACGGAGCAGTACTTC
CATSRQLAGGTEQYF
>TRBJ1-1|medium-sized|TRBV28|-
TGTGCCAGCAGCCGGACAGAAAACACTGAAGCTTTCTTT
CASSRTENTEAFF
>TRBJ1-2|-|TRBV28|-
TGTGCCAGCAGTTCTTGGCAGGGGTTGAGCTACACCTTC
CASSSWQGLSYTF
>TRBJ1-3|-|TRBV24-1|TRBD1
TGTGCCACCAGGGGGGACAGGGGGAACACTGGAAACACCATATATTTT
CATRGDRGNTGNTIYF
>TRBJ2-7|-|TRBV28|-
TGTGCCAGCAGAGACTATGGATTATCCTACGAGCAGTACTTC
CASRDYGLSYEQYF
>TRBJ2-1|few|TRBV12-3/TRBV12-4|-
TGTGCCAGCAGTCCCGGACGGAGCAATGAGCAGTTCTTC
CASSPGRSNEQFF
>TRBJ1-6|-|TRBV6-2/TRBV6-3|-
TGTGCCAGCAGTCCATACCGGGACGCCTATAATTCACCCCTCCACTTT
CASSPYRDAYNSPLHF
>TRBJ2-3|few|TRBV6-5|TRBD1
TGTGCCAGCAGGGAGGACAGGGGAGCAGATACGCAGTATTTT
CASREDRGADTQYF
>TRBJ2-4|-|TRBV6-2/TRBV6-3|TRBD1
TGTGCCAGCAGTTCGACCGGGACAGGGAGAAACATTCAGTACTTC
CASSSTGTGRNIQYF
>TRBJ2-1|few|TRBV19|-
TGTGCCAGTACCCCGGCCTGGAACAATGAGCAGTTCTTC
CASTPAWNNEQFF
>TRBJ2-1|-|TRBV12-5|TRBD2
TGTGCTAGTGGTTTTATAGCGGGAGAGGTCGATGAGCAGTTCTTC
CASGFIAGEVDEQFF
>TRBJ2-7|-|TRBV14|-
TGTGCCAGCAGCCAAGTGGAGTACGAGCAGTACTTC
CASSQVEYEQYF